The rows below give T cell receptor beta chains drawn from one sample of a study of blood T cell repertoires in COVID-19. Profiling relied on immunoSEQ multiplex PCR, and the TCRdb table lists in-frame clones only, not all of them. This table has 300,000 to 400,000 clones, about 90% appearing once. The sequenced material came from PBMCs or T cells enriched from blood (not recorded which). These receptors came from a young woman who had recovered from COVID-19. The CDR3 runs from the conserved cysteine through the conserved F or W. A D gene is named only where the DNA matches it firmly. Size tells how often a clone was seen (once, few, many) or the class of an expanded clone, and some rows leave it out.

NA	TRBV30	TRBJ2-3	12	NA	CAWREVSDTQYF	TGTGCCTGGAGGGAGGTTTCAGATACGCAGTATTTT
TRBD1	TRBV9	TRBJ2-1	14	NA	CAGAPGQGLNEQFF	TGTGCCGGGGCACCGGGACAGGGGTTGAATGAGCAGTTCTTC
NA	TRBV10-3	TRBJ1-3	14	NA	CAIPGTGPGNTIYF	TGTGCCATTCCCGGAACAGGACCTGGAAACACCATATATTTT
TRBD1	TRBV2	TRBJ2-2	14	NA	CASSGGTATGELFF	TGTGCCAGCAGTGGGGGGACAGCCACCGGGGAGCTGTTTTTT
TRBD1	TRBV28	TRBJ2-1	15	NA	CASSGTGLQYNEQFF	TGTGCCAGCAGTGGGACAGGACTTCAATACAATGAGCAGTTCTTC
TRBD1	TRBV6-5	TRBJ2-7	14	NA	CASGRDREGYEQYF	TGTGCCAGCGGCCGGGACAGGGAAGGGTACGAGCAGTACTTC
TRBD1	TRBV5-4	TRBJ2-1	15	once	CASSLGQGGMDEQFF	TGTGCCAGCAGCTTGGGACAGGGGGGTATGGATGAGCAGTTCTTC
NA	TRBV30	TRBJ1-2	15	NA	CAWSVGNSPNYGYTF	TGTGCCTGGAGTGTCGGTAACAGCCCTAACTATGGCTACACCTTC
NA	TRBV4-3	TRBJ1-1	15	few	CASSQGVGPNTEAFF	TGCGCCAGCAGCCAAGGAGTGGGCCCAAACACTGAAGCTTTCTTT
NA	TRBV6-1	TRBJ1-4	14	NA	CASSESRVNEKLFF	TGTGCCAGCAGTGAAAGCAGGGTTAATGAAAAACTGTTTTTT
NA	TRBV7-9	TRBJ1-1	16	NA	CASSSQTTGVNTEAFF	TGTGCCAGCAGCTCTCAGACGACAGGAGTGAACACTGAAGCTTTCTTT
NA	TRBV18	TRBJ1-2	15	NA	CASSPVKGDTYGYTF	TGTGCCAGCTCACCAGTTAAGGGGGACACCTATGGCTACACCTTC
NA	TRBV6-6	TRBJ2-7	15	NA	CASSSPLRRDNEQYF	TGTGCCAGCAGTTCCCCCTTGCGCAGGGATAACGAGCAGTACTTC
NA	TRBV2	TRBJ2-6	14	NA	CASTDSPGANVLTF	TGTGCCAGCACCGATAGCCCTGGGGCCAACGTCCTGACTTTC